Listed here are 3 T cell receptor beta chains from one sample, sequenced in a study of cytomegalovirus exposure and HLA in healthy donors. Both 60 Vbeta primers and 13 Jbeta primers went into the PCR. Some clones are missing from TCRdb's copy, which holds only in-frame ones; the method was immunoSEQ multiplex PCR. The table records approximately 290,000 clones, about four fifths of them present only once. Material for sequencing was PBMCs. Receptors originate from a girl aged 2-9 years in good health and CMV-seronegative.

The chain is built from TRBV5-1 and TRBJ1-5; TRBD1 is a possible D gene (5 bases). The CDR3 runs 15 residues. Germline lookup yields CDR1 SGHRS and CDR2 YFSETQ. Trimming cost V 1 base and J 6 bases, with 14 bases left between them. The CDR3 nucleotides read TGCGCCAGCAGCTTGTCAGGAAGGGGCGGTCAGCCCCAGCATTTT. Translating gives CASSLSGRGGQPQHF. The whole variable domain, filled in from reference TRBV5-1 and TRBJ1-5, reads KAGVTQTPRYLIKTRGQQVTLSCSPISGHRSVSWYQQTPGQGLQFLFEYFSETQRNKGNFPGRFSGRQFSNSRSEMNVSTLELGDSALYLCASSLSGRGGQPQHFGDGTRLSIL.

The J gene is TRBJ2-1, the V gene TRBV7-9, with TRBD1 matching 7 bases. V shed 4 bases, J shed 9 bases, and the junction held 6 bases outside the gene matches. Germline lookup yields CDR1 SEHNR and CDR2 FQNEAQ (reference sequence). CDR3 length: 13 amino acids. CDR3 loop: CASSSREGAEQFF. In DNA, the CDR3 is TGTGCCAGCAGCTCGCGTGAGGGGGCTGAGCAGTTCTTC.

This clone showed up just a few times. The J gene is TRBJ1-6, the V gene TRBV25-1; maybe TRBD1 (5 bases). Germline V gives CDR1 MGHDK, CDR2 SYGVNS. The CDR3 contains 14 residues. V was trimmed by 3 bases and J by 4 bases, leaving 7 bases between them. The CDR3 sequence is CASSERQYNSPLHF. CDR3 DNA sequence: TGTGCCAGCAGTGAGCGACAGTATAATTCACCCCTCCACTTT.